The T cell receptor (beta chain) described here comes from a study of T cell changes during pregnancy in multiple sclerosis (dated by TCRdb to the late 2010s). For context, the study as a whole: In women with multiple sclerosis, the researchers looked at how the T cell repertoire shifted as pregnancy progressed.

The receptor library was made with the immunoSEQ multiplex PCR assay. Here the immuneACCESS table is served through TCRdb, limited to in-frame sequences with V and J called. Missing clones are a known gap in these copies; in checked studies unresolved V genes cover under half, and the rest lacks a known reason. The table for this sample lists around 110,000 clones; 92% of them were counted only once. The leading ten clones occupy 1.5% to 2% of the sample. To note about this clone: Its target antigen remains unknown. Base qualities are not provided; no much larger clone lies one nucleotide away.

Via the germline V gene, CDR1 is SGHRS and CDR2 YFSETQ. Taken from cysteine to phenylalanine, the CDR3 has 14 residues. CDR3 DNA only is kept here, 42 bases in frame from base 1. V is pared back by 5 bases and J by 5 bases, with 17 bases lying between the germline termini. Source: peripheral blood, taken after pregnancy. This TCR was recovered from a female donor with multiple sclerosis, enrolled in a pregnancy study. This chain is built from TRBV5-1 and TRBJ2-7; TRBD2 might be the D gene, on 5 matching bases. This receptor carries the CDR3 CASRYDSGRDEQYF. The nucleotide sequence reads as follows: TGCGCCAGCAGATACGACTCCGGGCGGGACGAGCAGTACTTC.